This passage covers 8 T cell receptor beta chains from one sample sequenced in a study of blood T cell repertoires in COVID-19. Measured with immunoSEQ multiplex PCR; TCRdb has only the in-frame clones, and not every one. The sample lists 350,000 to 550,000 clones, roughly 90% occurring once. The source material was peripheral blood. These receptors originate from a young woman with acute or convalescent COVID-19.

This clone was found once. The J gene is TRBJ2-7, the V gene TRBV29-1; a possible D gene is TRBD1 (6 bases). The V end lost 7 bases, the J end lost 7 bases, and 17 bases lay between the germline ends. From germline, CDR1 is SQVTM and CDR2 ANQGSEA. The CDR3 is 12 residues long. The CDR3 DNA follows: TGCAGCGCCGGGACAAGGGACCTGGAGCAGTACTTC. Translating gives CSAGTRDLEQYF.

The chain joins TRBV30 to TRBJ2-3; D is ambiguous. V was trimmed by 0 bases and J by 3 bases, leaving 7 bases between them. Per germline, CDR1 GTSNPN and CDR2 SVGIG (reference sequence). This CDR3 is built from 13 residues. CDR3 in DNA: TGTGCCTGGAGTGTACCAGGTACAGATACGCAGTATTTT. Its translation is CAWSVPGTDTQYF.

V is TRBV12-2 and J is TRBJ1-6; the D segment call TRBD1 is taken from the table without a DNA check. TRBV12-2 is a pseudogene segment. This CDR3 is built from 15 residues. The CDR3, as DNA: TGTGCAAGTCGCTTAGCGAGGTGGGGCATTTCACCCCTCCACTTT. Translation gives CASRLARWGISPLHF.

The chain links TRBV9 to TRBJ2-5; tentatively, D is TRBD1 (6 bases). CDR3 length: 14 residues. Trimming left V 0 bases short and J 2 bases short, with 8 bases between. Germline CDR1 is SGDLS and CDR2 is YYNGEE. The CDR3 loop reads CASSVGGQQETQYF. CDR3 DNA: TGTGCCAGCAGCGTAGGGGGGCAGCAAGAGACCCAGTACTTC.

The rearrangement joins TRBV13 to TRBJ2-2; possibly TRBD2 for D (5 bases). The germline gives CDR1 PRHDT, CDR2 FYEKMQ (reference sequence). The CDR3 has 14 residues. V dropped 5 bases and J dropped 6 bases, with 13 bases sitting between them. The CDR3 DNA follows: TGTGCCAGCAGCCGAACCCTAGCCTCCGGGGAGCTGTTTTTT. This gives the protein CASSRTLASGELFF.

The rearrangement joins TRBV3-1 (or the pseudogene TRBV3-2) to TRBJ1-1; unclear D gene. This CDR3 contains 15 residues. The germline CDR1 and CDR2 sequences are LGHDT and YNNKEL (reference sequence). V was pared by 4 bases and J by 4 bases, with 16 bases between. The CDR3 spells CASSPFQITGTEAFF. The CDR3 nucleotides read TGTGCCAGCAGCCCCTTTCAGATAACGGGCACTGAAGCTTTCTTT.

The chain employs TRBV4-1 and TRBJ1-5; no clear D. This CDR3 comprises 15 residues. Per the germline V gene, CDR1 is MGHRA and CDR2 is YSYEKL. With 3 bases removed from V and 5 bases from J, the gap between germline ends came to 14 bases. DNA for the CDR3: TGCGCCAGCAGCCAGTCTCCGGGCGGGGATCAGCCCCAGCATTTT. Translating gives CASSQSPGGDQPQHF.

The V call is TRBV7-6, the J call TRBJ2-3; TRBD1 matches at 7 bases. Looked up from germline, CDR1 is SGHVS and CDR2 is FNYEAQ. The trim removed 3 bases at V and 0 bases at J, leaving 6 bases unmatched. The CDR3 covers 16 residues. The CDR3 loop is CASSFTGAGSTDTQYF. The CDR3 region has the DNA TGTGCCAGCAGCTTTACAGGGGCCGGTAGCACAGATACGCAGTATTTT.